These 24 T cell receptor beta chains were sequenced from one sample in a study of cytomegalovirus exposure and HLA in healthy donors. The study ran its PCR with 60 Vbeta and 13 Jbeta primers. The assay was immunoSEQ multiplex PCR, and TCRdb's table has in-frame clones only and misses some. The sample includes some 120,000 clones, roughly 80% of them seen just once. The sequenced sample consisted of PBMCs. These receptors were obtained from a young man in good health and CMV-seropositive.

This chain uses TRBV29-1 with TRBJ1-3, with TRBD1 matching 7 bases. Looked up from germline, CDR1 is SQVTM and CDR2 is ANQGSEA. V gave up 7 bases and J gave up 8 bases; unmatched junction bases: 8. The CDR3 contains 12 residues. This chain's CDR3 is CSASGGTDTIYF. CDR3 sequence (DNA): TGCAGCGCCTCAGGGGGTACGGACACCATATATTTT.

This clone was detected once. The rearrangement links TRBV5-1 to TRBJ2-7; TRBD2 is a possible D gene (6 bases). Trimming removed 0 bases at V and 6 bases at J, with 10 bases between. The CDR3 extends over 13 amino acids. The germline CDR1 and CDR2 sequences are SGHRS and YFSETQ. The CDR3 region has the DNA TGCGCCAGCAGCTTGGTTGCGGGATCCGAGCAGTACTTC. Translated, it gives CASSLVAGSEQYF.

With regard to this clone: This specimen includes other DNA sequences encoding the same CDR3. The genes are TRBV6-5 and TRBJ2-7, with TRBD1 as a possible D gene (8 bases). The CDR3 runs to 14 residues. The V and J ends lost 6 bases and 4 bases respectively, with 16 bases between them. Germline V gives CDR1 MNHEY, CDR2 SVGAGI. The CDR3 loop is CASSLGQGGYEQYF. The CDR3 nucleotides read TGTGCCAGCAGCCTCGGACAGGGAGGGTACGAGCAGTACTTC.

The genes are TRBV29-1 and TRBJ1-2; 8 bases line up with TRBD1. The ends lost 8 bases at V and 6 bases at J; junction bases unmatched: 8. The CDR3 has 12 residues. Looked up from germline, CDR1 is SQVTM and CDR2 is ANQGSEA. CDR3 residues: CSQRTGLDGYTF. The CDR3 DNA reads TGCAGCCAAAGGACAGGGTTAGATGGCTACACCTTC.

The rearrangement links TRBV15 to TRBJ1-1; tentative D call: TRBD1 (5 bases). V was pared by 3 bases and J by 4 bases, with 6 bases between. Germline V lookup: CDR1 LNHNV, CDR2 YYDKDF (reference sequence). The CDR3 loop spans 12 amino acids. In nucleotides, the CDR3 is TGTGCCACCAGCAGGCAGGGCACTGAAGCTTTCTTT. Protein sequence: CATSRQGTEAFF.

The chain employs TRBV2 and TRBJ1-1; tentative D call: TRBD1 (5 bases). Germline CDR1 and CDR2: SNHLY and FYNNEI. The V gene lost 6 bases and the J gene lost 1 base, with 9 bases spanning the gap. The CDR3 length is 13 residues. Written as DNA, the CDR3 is TGTGCCAGCAGCGTCGGGGGGAACACTGAAGCTTTCTTT. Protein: CASSVGGNTEAFF.

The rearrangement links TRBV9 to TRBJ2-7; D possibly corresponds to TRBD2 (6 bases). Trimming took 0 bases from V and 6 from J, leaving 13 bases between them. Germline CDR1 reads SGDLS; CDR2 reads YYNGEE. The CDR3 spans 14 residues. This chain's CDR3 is CASSVAGTPSEQYF. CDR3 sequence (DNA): TGTGCCAGCAGCGTAGCCGGGACTCCGTCCGAGCAGTACTTC.

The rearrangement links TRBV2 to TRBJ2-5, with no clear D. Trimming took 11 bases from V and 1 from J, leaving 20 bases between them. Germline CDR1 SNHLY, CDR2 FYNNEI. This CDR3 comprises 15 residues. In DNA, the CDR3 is TGTGCCTCGAAGGAGTCAGCTGAACCCCAAGAGACCCAGTACTTC. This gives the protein CASKESAEPQETQYF.

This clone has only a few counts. The CDR3 bases are TGTGCCAGCAGTTCTAGACAGGGGGCAGAGAGCACTGAAGCTTTCTTT. It codes for CASSSRQGAESTEAFF. V and J are TRBV6-5 and TRBJ1-1, with 10 positions matching TRBD1. V gave up 4 bases and J gave up 4 bases; unmatched junction bases: 9. This CDR3 has 16 amino acids. Per germline, CDR1 MNHEY and CDR2 SVGAGI.

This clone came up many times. CDR3 nucleotide sequence: TGTGCCAGCAGCCAAGAAGTCCCGAGCGGGGGGAATGAGCAGTTCTTC. Translating it yields CASSQEVPSGGNEQFF. The chain combines TRBV4-2 with TRBJ2-1; 9 nucleotides align to TRBD2. The CDR3 covers 16 residues. Germline V gene sequence: CDR1 LGHNA, CDR2 YNFKEQ. V was pared by 0 bases and J by 7 bases, with 7 bases of the junction left unmatched.

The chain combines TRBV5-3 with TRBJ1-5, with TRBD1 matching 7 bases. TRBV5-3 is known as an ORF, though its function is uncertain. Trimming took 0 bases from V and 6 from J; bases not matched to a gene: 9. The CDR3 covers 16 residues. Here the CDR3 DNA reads TGTGCCAGAAGCTTGGATTGTAAGGGGGCGGCTCAGCCCCAGCATTTT. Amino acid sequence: CARSLDCKGAAQPQHF.

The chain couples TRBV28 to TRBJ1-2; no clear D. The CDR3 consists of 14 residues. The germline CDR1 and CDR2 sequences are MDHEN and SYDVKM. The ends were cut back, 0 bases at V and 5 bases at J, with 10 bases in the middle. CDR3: CASSLWEQHYGYTF. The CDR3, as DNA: TGTGCCAGCAGTTTATGGGAGCAGCATTATGGCTACACCTTC.

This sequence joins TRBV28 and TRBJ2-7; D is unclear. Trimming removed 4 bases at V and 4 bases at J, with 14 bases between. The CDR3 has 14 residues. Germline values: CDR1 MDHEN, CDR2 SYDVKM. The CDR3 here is CASSSPESQYEQYF. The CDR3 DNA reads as TGTGCCAGCAGTTCCCCCGAGTCGCAATACGAGCAGTACTTC.

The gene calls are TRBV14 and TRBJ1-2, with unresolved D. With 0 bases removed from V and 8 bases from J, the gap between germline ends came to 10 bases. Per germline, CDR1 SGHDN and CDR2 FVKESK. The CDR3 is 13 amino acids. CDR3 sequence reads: CASSQERTWGYTF. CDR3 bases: TGTGCCAGCAGCCAAGAGAGAACTTGGGGCTACACCTTC.

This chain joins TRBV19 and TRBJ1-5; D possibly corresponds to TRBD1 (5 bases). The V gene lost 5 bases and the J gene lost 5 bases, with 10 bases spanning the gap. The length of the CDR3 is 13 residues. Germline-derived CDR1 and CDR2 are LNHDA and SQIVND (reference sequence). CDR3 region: CASSSRVDQPQHF. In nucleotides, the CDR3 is TGTGCCAGTAGTTCCAGGGTCGATCAGCCCCAGCATTTT.

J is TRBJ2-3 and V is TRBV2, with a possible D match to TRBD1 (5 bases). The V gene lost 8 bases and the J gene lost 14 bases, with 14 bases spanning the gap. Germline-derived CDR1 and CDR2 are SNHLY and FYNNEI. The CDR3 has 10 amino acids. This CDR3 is CASAGFIGYF. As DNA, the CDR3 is TGTGCCAGCGCAGGGTTTATAGGGTATTTT. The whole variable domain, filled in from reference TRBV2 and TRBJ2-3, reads EPEVTQTPSHQVTQMGQEVILRCVPISNHLYFYWYRQILGQKVEFLVSFYNNEISEKSEIFDDQFSVERPDGSNFTLKIRSTKLEDSAMYFCASAGFIGYFGPGTRLTVL.

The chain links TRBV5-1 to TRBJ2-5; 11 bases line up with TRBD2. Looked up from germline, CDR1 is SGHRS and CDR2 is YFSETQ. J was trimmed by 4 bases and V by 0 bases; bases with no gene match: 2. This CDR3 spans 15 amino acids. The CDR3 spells CASSLVAGGTETQYF. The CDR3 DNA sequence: TGCGCCAGCAGCTTGGTAGCGGGGGGGACAGAGACCCAGTACTTC.

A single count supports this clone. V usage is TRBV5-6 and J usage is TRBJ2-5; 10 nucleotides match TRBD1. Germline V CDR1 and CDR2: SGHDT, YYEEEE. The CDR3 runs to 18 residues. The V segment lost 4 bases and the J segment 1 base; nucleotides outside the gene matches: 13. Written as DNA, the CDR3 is TGTGCCAGCAGCGTACCTCGGGACAGGGGTCTCGTCCAAGAGACCCAGTACTTC. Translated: CASSVPRDRGLVQETQYF.

The DNA of the CDR3 is TGTGCCAGCAGTGACAGGGACAGAAATGAAAAACTGTTTTTT. Encoded protein: CASSDRDRNEKLFF. The rearrangement uses TRBV6-1 and TRBJ1-4; TRBD1 aligns across 7 bases. Germline values: CDR1 MNHNS, CDR2 SASEGT. V dropped 3 bases and J dropped 5; count of bases not matched to a gene: 3. CDR3 length: 14 amino acids.

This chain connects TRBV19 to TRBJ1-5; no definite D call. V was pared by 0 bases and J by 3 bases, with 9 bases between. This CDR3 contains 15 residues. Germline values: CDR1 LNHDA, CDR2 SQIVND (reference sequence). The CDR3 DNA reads TGTGCCAGTAGTATAGATAAGAGCCCCAATCAGCCCCAGCATTTT. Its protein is CASSIDKSPNQPQHF.

CDR3 protein: CASTRSLGGQGIREAFF. The CDR3 bases are TGTGCCAGCACCCGATCCTTGGGGGGGCAGGGGATTCGAGAAGCTTTCTTT. The rearrangement uses TRBV28 and TRBJ1-1; tentatively, D is TRBD1 (6 bases). V was pared by 7 bases and J by 8 bases, with 29 bases between. The CDR3 is 17 amino acids. CDR1 is MDHEN, CDR2 SYDVKM, per germline.

The CDR3 here is CASSPMGLAGEGGTANEQFF. DNA for the CDR3: TGTGCCAGCAGCCCGATGGGACTAGCGGGGGAAGGGGGGACTGCCAATGAGCAGTTCTTC. J is TRBJ2-1 and V is TRBV5-4, with 14 nucleotides matching TRBD2. Germline-derived CDR1 and CDR2 are SGHNT and YYREEE (reference sequence). The V gene end was trimmed by 4 bases and the J gene end by 6 bases; junction bases not matched to a gene: 18. The CDR3 totals 20 residues.

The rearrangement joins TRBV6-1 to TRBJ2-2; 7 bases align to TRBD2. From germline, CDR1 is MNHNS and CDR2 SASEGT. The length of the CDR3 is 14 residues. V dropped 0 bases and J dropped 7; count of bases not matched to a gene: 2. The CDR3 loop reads CASSEASGIGELFF. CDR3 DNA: TGTGCCAGCAGTGAAGCCAGCGGGATCGGGGAGCTGTTTTTT.

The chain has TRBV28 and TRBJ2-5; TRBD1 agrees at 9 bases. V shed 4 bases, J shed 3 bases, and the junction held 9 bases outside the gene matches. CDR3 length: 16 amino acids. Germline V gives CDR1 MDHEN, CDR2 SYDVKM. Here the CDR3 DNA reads TGTGCCAGCAGTTCCGGGACAGGGAGGGGGGAAGAGACCCAGTACTTC. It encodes CASSSGTGRGEETQYF.